This T cell receptor (beta chain) appears in the sequencing data of a study of blood T cell repertoires in COVID-19. Germline CDR1 LGHNA, CDR2 YSLEER. V was shortened by 4 bases and J by 0 bases, with 6 bases between the two germline ends. There are 14 residues in the CDR3. Libraries were prepared by immunoSEQ multiplex PCR; TCRdb keeps only in-frame clonotypes and omits some of them. Among about 140,000 clones listed, 70% to 85% were seen once. The TCR sequence derives from a woman aged 18-29 years who had been exposed to COVID-19. Sequencing was performed on PBMCs or T cells enriched from blood (not recorded which). The V call is TRBV4-3, the J call TRBJ2-2; D is unclear. The chain's CDR3 is CASSPPANTGELFF. CDR3 nucleotides: TGCGCCAGCAGCCCCCCTGCGAACACCGGGGAGCTGTTTTTT.